Shown below are 27 T cell receptor beta chains from a single sample sequenced in a study of T cells in women clearing cervical HPV infection. Data came from immunoSEQ multiplex PCR; TCRdb stores just in-frame clones and leaves some out. Its listing shows tens of thousands of clones. The sample comprised blood buffy coat. Receptors originate from a woman between 18 and 70 years old with a cervical HPV16 infection that either progressed to CIN3+ or cleared (not recorded which).

As to this clone: The read ends 3 residues early relative to the CDR3; the germline J gene fills the gap. The rearrangement links TRBV29-1 to TRBJ2-3; 8 bases agree with TRBD1. The CDR3 runs to 14 residues. Looked up from germline, CDR1 is SQVTM and CDR2 is ANQGSEA. V dropped 4 bases and J dropped 1; count of bases not matched to a gene: 4. CDR3 bases read: TGCAGCGTTGTACCAGGGGGCCGCACAGATACG. Translating it yields CSVVPGGRTDT. The whole CDR3 is CSVVPGGRTDTQYF.

A remark on this clone: The sequence runs out 3 residues before the end of the CDR3; the remainder is reconstructed from the germline J gene. The chain carries TRBV5-6 and TRBJ1-5, with a possible D match to TRBD1 (5 bases). CDR1 is SGHDT and CDR2 is YYEEEE in the germline V gene. V was pared by 4 bases and J by 9 bases, with 14 bases between. This CDR3 comprises 13 residues. The sequenced part of the CDR3 DNA is TGTGCCAGCAGCGTGGACATCTCCTCGCCC. Translating it yields CASSVDISSP. The whole CDR3 protein reads CASSVDISSPQHF.

The CDR3 region is CASSTQTSRGETQYF. The covered CDR3 bases are TGTGCCAGCAGCACCCAGACTAGCAGAGGGGAGACC. This rearrangement joins TRBV11-3 to TRBJ2-5; 7 bases match TRBD2. The read gets to within 3 residues of the CDR3 end, and the germline J gene fills in the rest. The CDR3 covers 15 residues. V was pared by 5 bases and J by 5 bases, with 11 bases of the junction left unmatched. The germline V gene encodes CDR1 SGHNT and CDR2 YENEEA.

Of note for this clone: At one end, the junction sequence differs from germline, possibly due to a read error. The CDR3 end falls 3 residues outside the read, so it is completed with the germline J gene. The chain recombines TRBV7-7 with TRBJ2-1; 7 bases are a match to TRBD2. Germline CDR1 reads SSHAT; CDR2 reads FNYEAQ (reference sequence). CDR3 length equals 14 residues. Here the CDR3 reads CASSSDVRTSEQFF. The CDR3 bases that were read are TGTGCTAGCAGCTCAGACGTGAGGACTAGTGAG.

Of note for this clone: The read ends 3 residues before the CDR3 terminus; that terminus is restored from the germline J gene. The rearrangement links TRBV10-2 to TRBJ1-5, with D possibly being TRBD1 (6 bases). V was clipped by 6 bases and J by 3 bases, with 9 bases between them. This CDR3 is 13 amino acids long. CDR1 WSHSY and CDR2 SAAADI come from the germline V gene. The sequenced part of the CDR3 DNA is TGCGCCAGCAGAACAGGGTACAATCAGCCC. Amino acids: CASRTGYNQP. The CDR3 reads in full as CASRTGYNQPQHF.

In regard to this clone: The observed sequence ends 3 residues before the CDR3 terminus, with the missing tail filled in from the germline J gene. The chain has TRBV4-1 and TRBJ2-7; D gene unclear. Between the trimmed V and J ends, which lost 4 bases and 4 bases, there was a span of 11 bases. The CDR3 consists of 13 residues. The V gene's germline CDR1 is MGHRA and CDR2 YSYEKL. This chain's CDR3 is CASSPLSTYEQYF. CDR3 DNA (partial): TGCGCCAGCAGCCCCCTGAGTACTTACGAG.

As to this clone: The CDR3 is cut off 3 residues early in the read; its end comes from the germline J gene. The rearrangement uses TRBV7-3 and TRBJ2-7; 9 bases are shared with TRBD1. Germline V gene sequence: CDR1 SGHTA, CDR2 FQGTGA. This CDR3 spans 17 amino acids. Unmatched junction bases numbered 12, after V lost 4 bases and J lost 2 bases. The CDR3 loop is CASSYTSTGTGTYEQYF. Partial CDR3 DNA: TGTGCCAGCAGCTACACAAGCACCGGGACAGGGACCTACGAG.

Remarks on this clone: The read is 3 residues too short to cover the CDR3 end, so that end is filled in from the germline J gene. The rearrangement joins TRBV18 to TRBJ2-4; no definite D call. This CDR3 has 11 amino acids. Germline CDR1 and CDR2: KGHSH and LQKENI. The DNA read from the CDR3 is TGTGCCAGCTCTACGAACTATGGT. Translating it yields CASSTNYG. The CDR3 in its entirety is CASSTNYGQYF. Full variable domain (missing parts from reference TRBV18 and TRBJ2-4): NAGVMQNPRHLVRRRGQEARLRCSPMKGHSHVYWYRQLPEEGLKFMVYLQKENIIDESGMPKERFSAEFPKEGPSILRIQQVVRGDSAAYFCASSTNYGQYFGAGTRLSVL.

To note about this clone: The read ends 3 residues early relative to the CDR3; the germline J gene fills the gap. The chain carries TRBV29-1 and TRBJ2-3; D possibly corresponds to TRBD1 (6 bases). Per germline, CDR1 SQVTM and CDR2 ANQGSEA. The CDR3 is made up of 12 amino acids. CDR3 DNA (partial): TGCAGCGTTGAGGACAGCAATCAGCCG. Protein sequence: CSVEDSNQP. The whole CDR3 protein reads CSVEDSNQPQYF.

The CDR3 loop is CASSYPQVGQPQHF. CDR3 DNA, as far as it was read: TGTGCCAGCAGTTACCCGCAGGTTGGACAGCCC. The J gene is TRBJ1-5, the V gene TRBV6-2 or TRBV6-3, with D unclear. The observed sequence ends 3 residues before the CDR3 terminus, with the missing tail filled in from the germline J gene. CDR1 and CDR2 (germline): MNHEY, SVGEGT. The V and J ends lost 2 bases and 7 bases respectively, with 12 bases between them. The CDR3 extends over 14 amino acids.

With respect to this clone: The read terminates 3 residues before the CDR3 end, so the remaining end is supplied by the germline J gene. The V gene is TRBV20-1, the J gene TRBJ2-2; tentatively, D is TRBD1 or TRBD2 (7 bases each). The CDR3 is 15 residues long. The V gene's germline CDR1 is DFQATT and CDR2 SNEGSKA (reference sequence). Trimming took off 6 bases at V and 3 bases at J, with 17 bases between the two ends. Partial CDR3 DNA: TGCAGTGCCGAACGACAGGGAGGGTACACCGGGGAG. Residues: CSAERQGGYTGE. The CDR3 in full is CSAERQGGYTGELFF.

Regarding this clone: The read comes to an end 3 residues before the CDR3 does, leaving the germline J gene to fill in the end. The V call is TRBV7-2, the J call TRBJ2-3; the match to TRBD2 covers 12 bases. Germline V lookup: CDR1 SGHTA, CDR2 FQGNSA. Trimming at V came to 5 bases and at J to 6 bases, leaving 6 bases not matched to a gene. CDR3 length equals 15 residues. The sequenced CDR3 bases are TGTGCCAGCAGCGCTAGCGGGGGGGGGAGGGATACG. This sequence encodes CASSASGGGRDT. The entire CDR3 is CASSASGGGRDTQYF.

As for this clone: The CDR3 extends 3 residues past the end of the read, so its final part is completed from the germline J gene. This rearrangement joins TRBV14 to TRBJ2-3, with D possibly matching TRBD2 (6 bases). V was clipped by 4 bases and J by 6 bases, with 20 bases between them. The V gene's germline CDR1 is SGHDN and CDR2 FVKESK. The CDR3 length is 16 residues. CDR3 amino acids: CASSPTRLGLGDTQYF. Partial CDR3 DNA: TGTGCCAGCAGCCCAACCCGACTAGGTCTCGGGGATACG.

Of note for this clone: Sequencing ends 3 residues short of the CDR3 end; the germline J gene provides the rest. The V call is TRBV18, the J call TRBJ1-1; unclear D gene. The germline V gene has CDR1 KGHSH and CDR2 LQKENI. Trimming stripped 4 bases from V and 3 bases from J, with 3 bases between. CDR3 size: 11 residues. Incomplete CDR3 DNA: TGTGCCAGCTCACTCGACACTGAA. It translates to CASSLDTE. The whole CDR3 protein is CASSLDTEAFF.

With regard to this clone: The read terminates 3 residues ahead of where the CDR3 ends, so the germline J gene completes it. The chain recombines TRBV30 with TRBJ2-7, with TRBD1 matching 8 bases. This CDR3 is built from 13 residues. The ends lost 7 bases at V and 2 bases at J; junction bases unmatched: 7. Germline V lookup: CDR1 GTSNPN, CDR2 SVGIG (reference sequence). CDR3 bases read: TGTGCCTCCGATCCAGGGGGCGCCTACGAG. Its protein is CASDPGGAYE. The CDR3, in full, reads CASDPGGAYEQYF.

CDR3 residues: CANTEDETVEETQYF. CDR3 DNA, as far as it was read: TGCGCCAACACGGAAGACGAAACAGTCGAAGAGACC. The J gene is TRBJ2-5, the V gene TRBV10-1, with no clear D. The DNA ends 3 residues before the CDR3 does, and the rest of the CDR3 is filled in from the germline J gene. CDR1 is WNHNN and CDR2 is SYGVQD in the germline V gene (reference sequence). This CDR3 comprises 15 residues. Trimming removed 10 bases at V and 3 bases at J, with 21 bases between.

Note on this clone: The read comes to an end 3 residues before the CDR3 does, leaving the germline J gene to fill in the end. The chain couples TRBV7-2 to TRBJ2-7; D uncertain. The CDR3 covers 13 residues. Trimming removed 5 bases from V and 0 bases from J, with 8 bases in between. Germline values: CDR1 SGHTA, CDR2 FQGNSA. CDR3 sequence: CASSAPSSYEQYF. The CDR3 DNA, read in part, is TGTGCCAGCAGCGCACCTAGCTCCTACGAG.

Notes on this clone: The read finishes 3 residues shy of the CDR3 end, and the germline J gene is used to complete it. The rearrangement links TRBV10-3 to TRBJ2-2; 10 bases are shared with TRBD1. The CDR3 has 17 amino acids. The germline CDR1 and CDR2 sequences are ENHRY and SYGVKD. The covered CDR3 bases are TGTGCCATCAGTGGGATTACGACAGGACAGGGGGGTGCACCG. Residues: CAISGITTGQGGAP. The whole CDR3 sequence is CAISGITTGQGGAPLFF.

Comments on this clone: The CDR3 goes on 3 residues after the read ends, and that part is filled in from the germline J gene. V gene TRBV5-1 combines with J gene TRBJ2-2; 8 bases agree with TRBD2. Trimming removed 1 base from V and 7 bases from J; junction bases left unmatched: 9. This CDR3 spans 16 amino acids. The germline V gene has CDR1 SGHRS and CDR2 YFSETQ. The CDR3 bases that were read are TGCGCCAGCAGCTTGCGGGCTAGCGGGTTGAACGGGGAG. It codes for CASSLRASGLNGE. The entire CDR3 reads CASSLRASGLNGELFF.

In regard to this clone: The CDR3 goes on 3 residues after the read ends, and that part is filled in from the germline J gene. This sequence joins TRBV29-1 and TRBJ2-7; D perhaps matches TRBD2 (6 bases). Trimming cost V 3 bases and J 6 bases, with 21 bases left between them. The CDR3 extends over 15 amino acids. Looked up from germline, CDR1 is SQVTM and CDR2 is ANQGSEA. The CDR3 sequence is CSVDSGRGRVGEQYF. The DNA read from the CDR3 is TGCAGCGTTGACTCTGGGCGGGGAAGAGTGGGCGAG.

As to this clone: The read stops 3 residues short of the end of the CDR3; the missing end is completed from the germline J gene. The chain carries TRBV18 and TRBJ2-7, with 8 nucleotides matching TRBD2. Germline lookup yields CDR1 KGHSH and CDR2 LQKENI. CDR3 length: 15 residues. J gave up 0 bases and V 2 bases, and 3 bases lay outside the gene matches. The sequenced CDR3 bases are TGTGCCAGCTCACCAGCCACTAGCGGCTCCTACGAG. Translation: CASSPATSGSYE. The entire CDR3 is CASSPATSGSYEQYF.

Concerning this clone itself: The read ends 3 residues early relative to the CDR3; the germline J gene fills the gap. The rearrangement joins TRBV11-2 to TRBJ2-7; TRBD1 matches 11 bases. Germline V lookup: CDR1 SGHAT, CDR2 FQNNGV. CDR3 size: 15 residues. Germline trimming cut 0 bases from V and 3 bases from J; bases unmatched to any gene: 1. The CDR3 sequence: CASSLDGTGGYEQYF. The part of the CDR3 DNA that was read is TGTGCCAGCAGCTTAGATGGGACAGGGGGCTACGAG.

In the case of this clone: The read ends 3 residues shy of where the CDR3 ends; the end is completed using the germline J gene. This chain connects TRBV10-3 to TRBJ2-1, with D possibly TRBD1 on 7 matching bases. Trimming took 6 bases from V and 7 from J, leaving 19 bases between them. The CDR3 totals 15 residues. Germline-derived CDR1 and CDR2 are ENHRY and SYGVKD. The CDR3 here is CAIRLRDSSSNEQFF. The sequenced part of the CDR3 DNA is TGTGCCATCAGACTGCGGGACAGCTCCTCTAATGAG.

On this clone itself: The DNA ends 3 residues before the CDR3 does, and the rest of the CDR3 is filled in from the germline J gene. The rearrangement joins TRBV7-3 to TRBJ2-3; D uncertain. This CDR3 region has 15 residues. The germline V and J ends were trimmed by 5 bases and 4 bases, with 16 bases remaining between them. CDR1 and CDR2 from the germline V gene are SGHTA and FQGTGA. CDR3 sequence reads: CASSLNSHLADTQYF. CDR3 bases read: TGTGCCAGCAGCCTAAATTCCCACTTAGCAGATACG. Drawing the rest from reference TRBV7-3 and TRBJ2-3, the complete variable domain is GAGVSQTPSNKVTEKGKYVELRCDPISGHTALYWYRQSLGQGPEFLIYFQGTGAADDSGLPNDRFFAVRPEGSVSTLKIQRTERGDSAVYLCASSLNSHLADTQYFGPGTRLTVL.

Turning to this clone: With the read ending 3 residues before the CDR3 end, the germline J gene is used to fill in that end. V is TRBV10-3 and J is TRBJ2-1; TRBD2 matches at 10 bases. Germline values: CDR1 ENHRY, CDR2 SYGVKD. There are 16 residues in the CDR3. V trimming: 0 bases; J trimming: 6 bases; junction bases outside the gene matches: 5. CDR3 DNA, as far as it was read: TGTGCCATCAGTGAGTCGGCTAGCGGGAGAACCAATGAG. Protein: CAISESASGRTNE. In full, the CDR3 is CAISESASGRTNEQFF.

As to this clone: The sequence runs out 3 residues before the end of the CDR3; the remainder is reconstructed from the germline J gene. The genes are TRBV7-2 and TRBJ1-5; TRBD1 might be the D (5 bases). The ends were cut back, 2 bases at V and 3 bases at J, with 11 bases in the middle. Germline V lookup: CDR1 SGHTA, CDR2 FQGNSA. The CDR3 totals 15 residues. The DNA read from the CDR3 is TGTGCCAGCAGCTTACCGGGGGGGACCAATCAGCCC. It specifies CASSLPGGTNQP. The complete CDR3 sequence is CASSLPGGTNQPQHF.

Points on this clone: The read finishes 3 residues shy of the CDR3 end, and the germline J gene is used to complete it. The chain employs TRBV19 and TRBJ1-1; D not resolved. Germline V gene sequence: CDR1 LNHDA, CDR2 SQIVND (reference sequence). This CDR3 comprises 12 residues. V was clipped by 5 bases and J by 2 bases, with 6 bases between them. CDR3 sequence: CASSESNTEAFF. The sequenced part of the CDR3 DNA is TGTGCCAGTAGTGAAAGCAACACTGAA.